The rows below give T cell receptor beta chains drawn from one sample of a study of shared clonotypes between healthy human individuals. TCRdb's copy holds only in-frame clones and misses some; the assay was immunoSEQ multiplex PCR. In the table there are about 600,000 clones, 95% to 96% of which are singletons. The sample was naive CD8+ T cells sorted from blood. The receptors were gathered from a woman aged 25 to 45 in good health. Each CDR3 is given with its conserved first and last residue. Each record gives: J gene, V gene, clone size, CDR3 length, D gene, CDR3 protein, CDR3 DNA. The D gene is left open where the match is weak. Only part of the rows carry a size: once, few, many, or a class if the clone is expanded.

J: TRBJ1-1; V: TRBV27; size: .; length: 16; D: TRBD1; CDR3: CASSLSRDRGYAQAFF; DNA: TGTGCCAGCAGTTTATCGCGGGACAGGGGATACGCGCAAGCTTTCTTT
J: TRBJ1-1; V: TRBV28; size: .; length: 14; D: .; CDR3: CASSTQQLNTEAFF; DNA: TGTGCCAGCAGTACGCAACAGTTAAACACTGAAGCTTTCTTT
J: TRBJ2-1; V: TRBV6-4; size: .; length: 15; D: .; CDR3: CASSVAGSSYNEQFF; DNA: TGTGCCAGCAGTGTGGCGGGAAGCTCCTACAATGAGCAGTTCTTC
J: TRBJ2-1; V: TRBV2; size: .; length: 15; D: .; CDR3: CASSEDGSSYNEQFF; DNA: TGTGCCAGCAGTGAAGACGGGAGCTCCTACAATGAGCAGTTCTTC
J: TRBJ2-1; V: TRBV11-1; size: .; length: 14; D: TRBD1; CDR3: CASSQGALGNEQFF; DNA: TGTGCCAGTTCTCAGGGGGCGCTTGGCAATGAGCAGTTCTTC
J: TRBJ2-1; V: TRBV7-8; size: .; length: 17; D: .; CDR3: CASSLEIWESSYNEQFF; DNA: TGTGCCAGCAGCTTAGAAATTTGGGAGAGCTCCTACAATGAGCAGTTCTTC
J: TRBJ1-3; V: TRBV5-1; size: .; length: 14; D: .; CDR3: CASSPDSSGNTIYF; DNA: TGCGCCAGCAGTCCGGACAGCTCTGGAAACACCATATATTTT
J: TRBJ2-1; V: TRBV5-1; size: .; length: 15; D: .; CDR3: CASSSSLSSYNEQFF; DNA: TGCGCCAGCAGCTCCTCGCTGAGCTCCTACAATGAGCAGTTCTTC
J: TRBJ1-1; V: TRBV15; size: .; length: 13; D: .; CDR3: CATSRGWNTEAFF; DNA: TGTGCCACCAGCAGAGGTTGGAACACTGAAGCTTTCTTT
J: TRBJ2-7; V: TRBV5-5; size: .; length: 12; D: .; CDR3: CASSLTGTEQYF; DNA: TGTGCCAGCAGCCTAACAGGGACCGAGCAGTACTTC
J: TRBJ2-7; V: TRBV1; size: once; length: 12; D: .; CDR3: CTTPGIRYEQYF; DNA: TGCACCACCCCGGGGATACGTTACGAGCAGTACTTC
J: TRBJ2-3; V: TRBV4-1; size: .; length: 14; D: .; CDR3: CASSQEPHMDTQYF; DNA: TGCGCCAGCAGCCAAGAGCCACACATGGATACGCAGTATTTT
J: TRBJ1-2; V: TRBV27; size: .; length: 16; D: .; CDR3: CASSLLFPDSNYGYTF; DNA: TGTGCCAGCAGTTTATTATTCCCCGACAGCAACTATGGCTACACCTTC
J: TRBJ2-7; V: TRBV5-1; size: .; length: 14; D: .; CDR3: CASSPSQSLGEQYF; DNA: TGCGCCAGCAGCCCAAGCCAATCGTTGGGCGAGCAGTACTTC
J: TRBJ1-3; V: TRBV28; size: .; length: 16; D: .; CDR3: CASSFSFGGSGNTIYF; DNA: TGTGCCAGCAGTTTCTCGTTCGGTGGCTCTGGAAACACCATATATTTT
J: TRBJ1-5; V: TRBV27; size: .; length: 13; D: .; CDR3: CASSLVEGQPQHF; DNA: TGTGCCAGCAGTTTGGTAGAAGGTCAGCCCCAGCATTTT
J: TRBJ2-7; V: TRBV19; size: .; length: 14; D: .; CDR3: CATQEGRGRYEQYF; DNA: TGTGCCACCCAGGAGGGGCGCGGTCGCTACGAGCAGTACTTC
J: TRBJ2-7; V: TRBV6-1; size: once; length: 14; D: TRBD1; CDR3: CAIEQGALSYEQYF; DNA: TGTGCCATCGAACAGGGGGCCTTATCCTACGAGCAGTACTTC
J: TRBJ2-7; V: TRBV28; size: .; length: 11; D: .; CDR3: CASSFFGEQYF; DNA: TGTGCCAGCAGTTTTTTTGGCGAGCAGTACTTC
J: TRBJ2-1; V: TRBV27; size: .; length: 14; D: TRBD2; CDR3: CASSAVGGYNEQFF; DNA: TGTGCCAGCAGTGCGGTGGGAGGGTACAATGAGCAGTTCTTC
J: TRBJ2-3; V: TRBV27; size: .; length: 16; D: TRBD2; CDR3: CASSPILAGFTDTQYF; DNA: TGTGCCAGCAGCCCAATCCTAGCGGGGTTCACAGATACGCAGTATTTT
J: TRBJ2-1; V: TRBV5-5; size: .; length: 19; D: TRBD2; CDR3: CASSLEAGGPYGTYNEQFF; DNA: TGTGCCAGCAGCTTGGAAGCGGGAGGGCCTTATGGCACCTACAATGAGCAGTTCTTC
J: TRBJ2-7; V: TRBV16; size: .; length: 13; D: .; CDR3: CASSQTGVDEQYF; DNA: TGTGCCAGCAGCCAAACGGGGGTCGACGAGCAGTACTTC
J: TRBJ2-4; V: TRBV21-1; size: .; length: 12; D: .; CDR3: CAGAADKNIQYF; DNA: TGTGCCGGGGCCGCGGACAAAAACATTCAGTACTTC
J: TRBJ1-1; V: TRBV6-1; size: .; length: 15; D: .; CDR3: CASSETGAANTEAFF; DNA: TGTGCCAGCAGTGAAACAGGAGCGGCGAACACTGAAGCTTTCTTT
J: TRBJ2-7; V: TRBV5-1; size: .; length: 14; D: .; CDR3: CASSPDRNSYEQYF; DNA: TGCGCCAGCAGCCCCGACAGAAATTCCTACGAGCAGTACTTC
J: TRBJ2-7; V: TRBV9; size: .; length: 16; D: TRBD1; CDR3: CASSPTDRAGSYEQYF; DNA: TGTGCCAGCAGCCCAACGGACAGGGCGGGATCCTACGAGCAGTACTTC
J: TRBJ2-2; V: TRBV7-9; size: once; length: 14; D: TRBD2; CDR3: CASSPGLAKGELFF; DNA: TGTGCCAGCAGCCCGGGACTAGCAAAGGGGGAGCTGTTTTTT
J: TRBJ2-1; V: TRBV28; size: .; length: 18; D: TRBD2; CDR3: CASSSFLPAGGGYNEQFF; DNA: TGTGCCAGCAGCTCTTTTTTGCCAGCGGGAGGAGGATACAATGAGCAGTTCTTC
J: TRBJ1-3; V: TRBV11-2; size: .; length: 16; D: .; CDR3: CASSLEDETRGDTIYF; DNA: TGTGCCAGCAGCTTAGAAGACGAAACCCGAGGAGACACCATATATTTT
J: TRBJ2-7; V: TRBV5-6; size: .; length: 15; D: TRBD2; CDR3: CASSLGTSGNHEQYF; DNA: TGTGCCAGCAGCTTGGGGACTAGCGGGAACCACGAGCAGTACTTC
J: TRBJ2-7; V: TRBV11-2; size: .; length: 15; D: .; CDR3: CASSTLAGGTYEQYF; DNA: TGTGCCAGCAGCACGCTGGCAGGAGGAACCTACGAGCAGTACTTC
J: TRBJ2-7; V: TRBV27; size: .; length: 14; D: TRBD2; CDR3: CASSWEGNRYEQYF; DNA: TGTGCCAGCAGTTGGGAGGGTAATAGGTACGAGCAGTACTTC
J: TRBJ2-7; V: TRBV6-5; size: .; length: 14; D: TRBD2; CDR3: CASSWFSGREEQYF; DNA: TGTGCCAGCAGTTGGTTTAGCGGGAGGGAGGAGCAGTACTTC
J: TRBJ1-2; V: TRBV27; size: .; length: 13; D: .; CDR3: CASSYTANYGYTF; DNA: TGTGCCAGCAGTTACACAGCTAACTATGGCTACACCTTC
J: TRBJ2-7; V: TRBV5-1; size: .; length: 15; D: TRBD2; CDR3: CASSSTSGRTYEQYF; DNA: TGCGCCAGCAGCTCAACTAGCGGAAGGACCTACGAGCAGTACTTC
J: TRBJ2-7; V: TRBV29-1; size: .; length: 13; D: .; CDR3: CSVRDGTSYEQYF; DNA: TGCAGCGTGCGCGACGGAACCTCCTACGAGCAGTACTTC
J: TRBJ2-1; V: TRBV25-1; size: .; length: 13; D: .; CDR3: CASSEYTPNEQFF; DNA: TGTGCCAGCAGTGAATATACCCCCAATGAGCAGTTCTTC